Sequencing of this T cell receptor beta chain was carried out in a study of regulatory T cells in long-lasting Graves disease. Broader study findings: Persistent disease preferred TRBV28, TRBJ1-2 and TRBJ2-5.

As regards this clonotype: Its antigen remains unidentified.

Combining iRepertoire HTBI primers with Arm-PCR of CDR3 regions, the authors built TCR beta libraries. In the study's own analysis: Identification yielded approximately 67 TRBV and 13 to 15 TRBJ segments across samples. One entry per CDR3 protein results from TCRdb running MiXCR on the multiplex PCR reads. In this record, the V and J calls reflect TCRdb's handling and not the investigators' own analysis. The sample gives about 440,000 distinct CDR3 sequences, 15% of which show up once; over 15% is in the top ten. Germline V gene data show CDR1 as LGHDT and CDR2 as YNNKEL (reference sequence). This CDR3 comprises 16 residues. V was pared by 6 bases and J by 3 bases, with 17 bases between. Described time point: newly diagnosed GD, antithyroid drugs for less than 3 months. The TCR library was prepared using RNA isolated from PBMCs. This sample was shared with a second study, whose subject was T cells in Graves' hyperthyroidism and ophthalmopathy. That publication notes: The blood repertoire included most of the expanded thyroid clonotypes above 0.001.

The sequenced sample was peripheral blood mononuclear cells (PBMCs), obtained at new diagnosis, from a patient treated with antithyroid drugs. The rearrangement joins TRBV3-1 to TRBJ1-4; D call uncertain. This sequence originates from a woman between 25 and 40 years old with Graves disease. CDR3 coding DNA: TGTGCCAGCAGTCCCCTATTCCGGGCCTCTAATGAAAAACTGTTTTTT. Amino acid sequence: CASSPLFRASNEKLFF. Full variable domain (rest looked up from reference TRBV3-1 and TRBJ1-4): DTAVSQTPKYLVTQMGNDKSIKCEQNLGHDTMYWYKQDSKKFLKIMFSYNNKELIINETVPNRFSPKSPDKAHLNLHINSLELGDSAVYFCASSPLFRASNEKLFFGSGTQLSVL.